A single TCR beta chain is shown here with its context. These data are taken from a study of cytomegalovirus exposure and HLA in healthy donors. V lost 5 bases and J lost 2, with 12 bases in between. The CDR3 totals 14 residues. Per germline, CDR1 LNHNV and CDR2 YYDKDF (reference sequence). The primer mix had 60 Vbeta and 13 Jbeta primers. Using immunoSEQ multiplex PCR, the repertoire was profiled, and TCRdb retains in-frame clones only, with some absent. This table has some 140,000 clones, around 84% appearing once. The sequence derives from a woman in her forties in good health and CMV-seropositive. The rearrangement joins TRBV15 to TRBJ1-2; D may be TRBD1 (5 bases). The material sequenced was PBMCs. The CDR3 loop is CATSLPDKNYGYTF. The CDR3 nucleotides are TGTGCCACCAGCCTCCCGGACAAGAACTATGGCTACACCTTC. The variable domain in full, with the rest retrieved from reference TRBV15 and TRBJ1-2, is DAMVIQNPRYQVTQFGKPVTLSCSQTLNHNVMYWYQQKSSQAPKLLFHYYDKDFNNEADTPDNFQSRRPNTSFCFLDIRSPGLGDTAMYLCATSLPDKNYGYTFGSGTRLTVV.